These 26 T cell receptor beta chains were sequenced from one sample in a study of radiation and T cells in renal cell carcinoma. TCRdb keeps only in-frame clones here, not all; method: immunoSEQ multiplex PCR. The data show roughly 170,000 clones, with around 90% seen just once and over 9% held by the top ten. The time point was: blood 4 weeks post-SBRT, at nephrectomy. Treatment in this sample: 15 Gy SBRT to primary tumor, nephrectomy 4 weeks later. The input for sequencing was blood, taken from a patient whose treatment included radiotherapy and nephrectomy. All receptors come from a woman between 45 and 60 years old with renal cell carcinoma.

V gene TRBV11-3 combines with J gene TRBJ1-2; unclear D gene. V shed 4 bases and J shed 7 bases, with 13 bases lying between them. CDR1 is SGHNT and CDR2 is YENEEA in the germline V gene. This CDR3 has 13 amino acids. The CDR3 sequence: CASSSSGGVGYTF. In DNA form, the CDR3 reads TGTGCCAGCAGCTCTTCCGGTGGGGTTGGCTACACCTTC.

V is TRBV30 and J is TRBJ2-1; D unclear. With 4 bases removed from V and 0 bases from J, the gap between germline ends came to 10 bases. Germline CDR1 GTSNPN, CDR2 SVGIG (reference sequence). The CDR3 runs 14 residues. This CDR3 reads CAWKESSSYNEQFF. The CDR3 DNA sequence: TGTGCCTGGAAGGAATCGAGCTCCTACAATGAGCAGTTCTTC.

The CDR3 DNA reads as TGTGCCAGCAGCCCCCGGCGGGATTTCTACAATGAGCAGTTCTTC. It encodes CASSPRRDFYNEQFF. The V call is TRBV11-2, the J call TRBJ2-1; tentative D call: TRBD2 (6 bases). The CDR3 loop spans 15 amino acids. V was trimmed by 5 bases and J by 3 bases, leaving 14 bases between them. Germline V gene sequence: CDR1 SGHAT, CDR2 FQNNGV.

The chain couples TRBV19 to TRBJ1-6, with 7 bases that match TRBD1. The CDR3 totals 13 residues. In germline, CDR1 is LNHDA, CDR2 SQIVND (reference sequence). Germline trimming cut 9 bases from V and 5 bases from J; bases unmatched to any gene: 4. The CDR3 loop reads CASQGQNNSPLHF. The DNA for the CDR3 is TGTGCCAGCCAGGGACAGAATAATTCACCCCTCCACTTT.

The V gene is TRBV5-1, the J gene TRBJ1-3; D possibly corresponds to TRBD1 (6 bases). CDR3 length: 16 residues. Trimming took off 0 bases at V and 0 bases at J, with 10 bases between the two ends. In germline, CDR1 is SGHRS, CDR2 YFSETQ. The CDR3 DNA reads TGCGCCAGCAGCTTGGTGGCAGGGGCCTCTGGAAACACCATATATTTT. Translation gives CASSLVAGASGNTIYF.

This rearrangement joins TRBV6-5 to TRBJ1-4; D is perhaps TRBD1 (6 bases). Trimming cost V 6 bases and J 8 bases, with 19 bases left between them. There are 15 residues in the CDR3. Germline values: CDR1 MNHEY, CDR2 SVGAGI. CDR3 amino acids: CASRRQEAGGEKLFF. The DNA of the CDR3 is TGTGCCAGCAGAAGACAGGAGGCGGGGGGAGAAAAACTGTTTTTT.

The chain is built from TRBV5-1 and TRBJ2-7; D is ambiguous. Germline CDR1 reads SGHRS; CDR2 reads YFSETQ. The CDR3 is 15 amino acids. Trimming cost V 0 bases and J 3 bases, with 13 bases left between them. The CDR3 region is CASSLVAGFNYEQYF. The CDR3 bases are TGCGCCAGCAGCTTGGTTGCAGGTTTCAACTACGAGCAGTACTTC.

The chain couples TRBV15 to TRBJ1-6; D gene ambiguous. The CDR3 has 16 amino acids. Looked up from germline, CDR1 is LNHNV and CDR2 is YYDKDF (reference sequence). V was trimmed by 0 bases and J by 2 bases, leaving 8 bases between them. In nucleotides, the CDR3 is TGTGCCACCAGCAGAGATCCGGGAACCTATAATTCACCCCTCCACTTT. Translating gives CATSRDPGTYNSPLHF.

J is TRBJ1-5 and V is TRBV19, with D tentatively TRBD1 (6 bases). Germline loops: CDR1 LNHDA, CDR2 SQIVND (reference sequence). This CDR3 is built from 13 residues. V was cut by 8 bases and J by 6 bases, with 14 bases left in between. The CDR3 is CASSRQESQPQHF. CDR3 nucleotides: TGTGCCAGTTCCCGACAGGAGTCTCAGCCCCAGCATTTT.

V is TRBV19 and J is TRBJ1-5; 8 bases match TRBD1. V trimming: 6 bases; J trimming: 1 base; junction bases outside the gene matches: 5. Germline loops: CDR1 LNHDA, CDR2 SQIVND (reference sequence). The CDR3 extends over 15 amino acids. CDR3 bases: TGTGCCAGTAGAGGGACAGGCACGAGCAATCAGCCCCAGCATTTT. This encodes CASRGTGTSNQPQHF.

V is TRBV15 and J is TRBJ1-6, with D perhaps TRBD1 (5 bases). Germline loops: CDR1 LNHNV, CDR2 YYDKDF (reference sequence). V lost 8 bases to trimming and J lost 9 bases, with 14 bases between them. The CDR3 is 13 residues long. The CDR3 reads CATSRGWISPLHF. The CDR3 region has the DNA TGTGCCACCTCCCGGGGGTGGATTTCACCCCTCCACTTT.

The rearrangement links TRBV5-4 to TRBJ2-7, with D perhaps being TRBD1 or TRBD2 (5 bases each). Germline V gene lookup returns CDR1 SGHNT and CDR2 YYREEE (reference sequence). V shed 4 bases and J shed 5 bases, with 10 bases lying between them. This CDR3 contains 12 residues. The CDR3 DNA reads as TGTGCCAGCAGCGGGACGAATAACGAGCAGTACTTC. Protein: CASSGTNNEQYF.

This clone was recorded only once. The V call is TRBV4-3, the J call TRBJ1-2, with 9 bases identical to TRBD1. Germline trimming cut 3 bases from V and 6 bases from J; bases unmatched to any gene: 11. Looked up from germline, CDR1 is LGHNA and CDR2 is YSLEER. There are 16 residues in the CDR3. The CDR3 DNA reads TGCGCCAGCAGCCAGCCGGGACAGGGTTTGTTGGATGGCTACACCTTC. It specifies CASSQPGQGLLDGYTF.

The CDR3, as DNA: TGCGCCAGCAGCTATCGAGGGGTCTTTAACTATGGCTACACCTTC. Translated: CASSYRGVFNYGYTF. The V gene is TRBV4-1, the J gene TRBJ1-2; a possible D gene is TRBD1 (5 bases). The V end was cut by 5 bases, the J end by 1 base, with 14 bases between. This CDR3 is built from 15 residues. The germline CDR1 and CDR2 sequences are MGHRA and YSYEKL.

The gene calls are TRBV7-9 and TRBJ2-5, with D maybe TRBD2 (6 bases). This CDR3 spans 14 amino acids. Germline CDR1 and CDR2: SEHNR and FQNEAQ (reference sequence). Deletions cut 0 bases from V and 2 bases from J, with 7 bases between. CDR3 region: CASSLAEGQETQYF. DNA for the CDR3: TGTGCCAGCAGCTTAGCGGAGGGGCAAGAGACCCAGTACTTC.

This rearrangement joins TRBV19 to TRBJ1-2, with TRBD1 as a possible D gene (5 bases). Per the germline V gene, CDR1 is LNHDA and CDR2 is SQIVND (reference sequence). V lost 5 bases to trimming and J lost 4 bases, with 17 bases between them. CDR3 length: 15 residues. The DNA of the CDR3 is TGTGCCAGTAGTGTCAACCGGGACGGAACCTATGGCTACACCTTC. It translates to CASSVNRDGTYGYTF.

The chain recombines TRBV29-1 with TRBJ2-1, with TRBD2 matching over 10 bases. Trimming removed 4 bases from V and 6 bases from J; junction bases left unmatched: 6. Looked up from germline, CDR1 is SQVTM and CDR2 is ANQGSEA. CDR3 length: 14 amino acids. Here the CDR3 reads CSVAVAGGSNEQFF. Here the CDR3 DNA reads TGCAGCGTTGCAGTAGCGGGGGGCTCCAATGAGCAGTTCTTC.

This clone was observed once. V gene TRBV5-1 combines with J gene TRBJ2-7, with D possibly being TRBD1 (5 bases). Trimming left V 1 base short and J 3 bases short, with 8 bases between. Germline V lookup: CDR1 SGHRS, CDR2 YFSETQ. The length of the CDR3 is 13 residues. The CDR3 sequence is CASSLQGGYEQYF. Written as DNA, the CDR3 is TGCGCCAGCAGCTTGCAGGGTGGCTACGAGCAGTACTTC.

V gene TRBV5-1 combines with J gene TRBJ2-7; 9 bases match TRBD2. Per the germline V gene, CDR1 is SGHRS and CDR2 is YFSETQ. The junction had 7 bases not matched to a gene; V was cut back by 0 bases and J by 6 bases. The CDR3 covers 15 residues. The CDR3: CASSLAAGGSGEQYF. In DNA form, the CDR3 reads TGCGCCAGCAGCTTGGCGGCGGGGGGGTCGGGCGAGCAGTACTTC. Using reference TRBV5-1 and TRBJ2-7 for the parts outside the CDR3, the full variable domain is KAGVTQTPRYLIKTRGQQVTLSCSPISGHRSVSWYQQTPGQGLQFLFEYFSETQRNKGNFPGRFSGRQFSNSRSEMNVSTLELGDSALYLCASSLAAGGSGEQYFGPGTRLTVT.

This chain uses TRBV6-1 with TRBJ1-2; D is possibly TRBD1 (5 bases). CDR1 and CDR2 (germline): MNHNS, SASEGT. The CDR3 is 14 amino acids. Trimming removed 4 bases at V and 4 bases at J, with 13 bases between. The DNA for the CDR3 is TGTGCCAGCAGTGGCAACAGGCGCCGCTATGGCTACACCTTC. Its translation: CASSGNRRRYGYTF.

V gene TRBV6-1 combines with J gene TRBJ1-5; D unclear. The CDR3 consists of 15 residues. V lost 1 base and J lost 6, with 13 bases in between. CDR1 and CDR2 (germline): MNHNS, SASEGT. In DNA, the CDR3 is TGTGCCAGCAGTGAAGTTGTGGAAGAAGGTCAGCCCCAGCATTTT. Translated: CASSEVVEEGQPQHF.

V and J are TRBV6-1 and TRBJ2-5, with TRBD2 matching over 9 bases. Germline V gene lookup returns CDR1 MNHNS and CDR2 SASEGT. The CDR3 loop spans 15 amino acids. The ends lost 6 bases at V and 1 base at J; junction bases unmatched: 6. The CDR3 sequence is CASSDGLAIQETQYF. The CDR3 coding sequence is TGTGCCAGCAGCGACGGACTAGCGATCCAAGAGACCCAGTACTTC.

The gene calls are TRBV29-1 and TRBJ1-5; D remains unclear. Germline values: CDR1 SQVTM, CDR2 ANQGSEA. The CDR3 has 12 residues. The V gene lost 5 bases and the J gene lost 6 bases, with 11 bases spanning the gap. CDR3 sequence: CSVLEGGQPQHF. The CDR3 DNA is TGCAGCGTTCTCGAGGGAGGTCAGCCCCAGCATTTT.

This clone is a singleton in its sample. The chain links TRBV13 to TRBJ1-6; D not certain. This CDR3 has 14 residues. Looked up from germline, CDR1 is PRHDT and CDR2 is FYEKMQ (reference sequence). V was clipped by 3 bases and J by 8 bases, with 11 bases between them. DNA for the CDR3: TGTGCCAGCAGCTTGGGTAGGGCTGATTCACCCCTCCACTTT. Its translation is CASSLGRADSPLHF.

The J gene is TRBJ2-5, the V gene TRBV2; tentative D call: TRBD1 (6 bases). This CDR3 region has 14 residues. V was trimmed by 8 bases and J by 5 bases, leaving 18 bases between them. Germline assignment: CDR1 SNHLY and CDR2 FYNNEI. This chain's CDR3 is CASGNRAGGETQYF. The DNA for the CDR3 is TGTGCCAGCGGTAACAGGGCGGGCGGGGAGACCCAGTACTTC.

This clone was counted once. The rearrangement uses TRBV11-1 and TRBJ2-5; D is possibly TRBD1 (6 bases). The V gene's germline CDR1 is SGHAT and CDR2 FQDESV (reference sequence). This CDR3 has 14 residues. Trimming took 1 base from V and 2 from J, leaving 8 bases between them. In nucleotides, the CDR3 is TGTGCCAGCAGCTTAGTAGGGGGTCAAGAGACCCAGTACTTC. It is translated as CASSLVGGQETQYF.